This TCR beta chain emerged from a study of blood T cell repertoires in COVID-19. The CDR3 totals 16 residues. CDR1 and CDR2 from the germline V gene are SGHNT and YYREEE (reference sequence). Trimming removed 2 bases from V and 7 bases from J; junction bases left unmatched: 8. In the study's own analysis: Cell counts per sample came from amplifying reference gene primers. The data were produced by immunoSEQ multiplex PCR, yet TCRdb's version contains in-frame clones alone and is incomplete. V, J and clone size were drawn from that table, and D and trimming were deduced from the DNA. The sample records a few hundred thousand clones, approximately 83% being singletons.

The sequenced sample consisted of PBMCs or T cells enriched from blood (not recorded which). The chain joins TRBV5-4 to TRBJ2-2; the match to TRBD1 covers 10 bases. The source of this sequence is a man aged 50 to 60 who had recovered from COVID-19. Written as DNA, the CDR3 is TGTGCCAGCAGCTTCCCGGGACAGGGGAATTTCGGGGAGCTGTTTTTT. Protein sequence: CASSFPGQGNFGELFF.